At least ten counts were recorded for the clone carrying this TCR beta chain. Clinical symptoms, serum thyroxine, TRAb, thyroid ultrasound and orbital computed tomography established diagnosis. More than 8 ml fresh peripheral blood yielded the PBMCs. From germline, CDR1 is MDHEN and CDR2 SYDVKM. Unmatched junction bases numbered 6, after V lost 4 bases and J lost 3 bases. The CDR3 is 15 amino acids. The source material, RNA transcripts, was used to amplify TCR beta CDR3 regions. During a first-round RT-PCR of the TCR CDR3, the HTBI primer set was used. TCRdb re-called the multiplex PCR reads through MiXCR, storing one row per CDR3 protein. The sample yields nearly 600,000 distinct CDR3 sequences, approximately 15% seen once. This sample is drawn from a study of T cells in Graves' hyperthyroidism and ophthalmopathy.

The source is a woman aged 18-30 years with Graves' ophthalmopathy. The chain uses TRBV28 and TRBJ1-2; 9 positions match TRBD1. The specimen sequenced was blood. The CDR3 loop reads CASSSSTGGDYGYTF. The CDR3 DNA follows: TGTGCCAGCAGTTCTTCCACAGGGGGCGACTATGGCTACACCTTC.